The sequence of this T cell receptor beta chain was determined in a study of blood T cell repertoires in COVID-19. Study overall: The samples span acute and convalescent COVID-19 from the United States, Italy and Spain. PBMCs, B-cell-depleted T cells, or T cells were the source of the cDNA or gDNA that made up the material.

Study processing details: Estimates of nucleated cell counts were drawn from the amplification of reference gene primers. Produced via immunoSEQ multiplex PCR; TCRdb's table is partial and in-frame only. That table gives V, J and clone size, and the DNA gave D and trimming. Among 45,000 to 70,000 clones listed, just under 90% were seen once. The CDR3 covers 15 residues. Germline CDR1 SSHAT, CDR2 FNYEAQ (reference sequence). The Seattle site enrolled patients during active infection and followed them longitudinally. With respect to this clone: At one end the junction does not follow the germline gene, possibly because of a read error.

The sequence was obtained from a woman aged 60-70 years with COVID-19, enrolled during active disease. The chain links TRBV7-7 to TRBJ2-5; 11 bases agree with TRBD2. The sequenced sample consisted of peripheral blood. The DNA for the CDR3 is TGTGCTAGCAGCATTAGCGGGAGGGCCGAAGAGACCCAGTACTTC. Its protein product is CASSISGRAEETQYF.